This T cell receptor beta chain was sequenced in a study of tumor and adjacent non-tumor tissue in lung cancer. Across the whole study: Histology: about 13 adenocarcinoma, a couple of squamous cell carcinoma, 1 small cell lung cancer. On average, productive TCRbeta reads reached about 4.17 million per sample. General observations from the study: Tumor tissue had significantly higher TCR diversity than normal lung. Tumor TCR diversity, when higher, was linked to shorter survival.

TCRbeta libraries were built with three rounds of nested PCR, modified from ARM-PCR. MiXCR, applied by TCRdb to the multiplex PCR reads, yields one record per CDR3 protein. The sample includes over 40,000 distinct CDR3 sequences, around 62% of them seen just once. The ends were cut back, 6 bases at V and 5 bases at J, with 13 bases in the middle. CDR1 and CDR2 from the germline V gene are MDHEN and SYDVKM. The CDR3 spans 13 residues. RNA was extracted from bulk tissue without any cell sorting. This non-tumor lung sample came from over 3 cm beyond the tumor edge. This clonotype was detected only a few times. The antigen remains unidentified.

The V and J genes are TRBV28 and TRBJ1-2; tentatively, D is TRBD1 (5 bases). The sample taken for sequencing was distant non-tumor lung tissue. The sequence came from a woman between 40 and 50 years old with non-small cell lung cancer. The CDR3 bases are TGTGCCAGCAGACGGGACTCTCTATATGGCTACACCTTC. It specifies CASRRDSLYGYTF.